This T cell receptor (beta chain) was observed in a study of T cells in Graves' hyperthyroidism and ophthalmopathy. Notes on the study in general: Most clonotypes expanded in the thyroid (above 0.001) were also present in blood. Stable hyperthyroidism was told apart from ophthalmopathy by a model built on 13 V-J features.

Amplified TCR beta CDR3 regions came from RNA transcripts. Researchers ran a first-round RT-PCR on the TCR CDR3 using the HTBI primer set. TCRdb independently ran MiXCR on the multiplex PCR reads; one entry per CDR3 protein. The sample consists of about 380,000 distinct CDR3 sequences, approximately 17% of them appearing once. This clonotype was observed at least ten times. Its antigen is unknown. The sequenced sample consisted of blood. The sequence was obtained from a man younger than 35 with Graves' ophthalmopathy.

DNA of the CDR3: TGTGCCAGCAGCCCAGGGACAGCGTGGGGGGAGACCCAGTACTTC. Translated, it gives CASSPGTAWGETQYF. The rearrangement uses TRBV2 and TRBJ2-5; 7 positions agree with TRBD1. The germline CDR1 and CDR2 sequences are SNHLY and FYNNEI. The CDR3 is 15 amino acids. V lost 6 bases, J lost 5 bases, and 12 bases stayed unmatched.